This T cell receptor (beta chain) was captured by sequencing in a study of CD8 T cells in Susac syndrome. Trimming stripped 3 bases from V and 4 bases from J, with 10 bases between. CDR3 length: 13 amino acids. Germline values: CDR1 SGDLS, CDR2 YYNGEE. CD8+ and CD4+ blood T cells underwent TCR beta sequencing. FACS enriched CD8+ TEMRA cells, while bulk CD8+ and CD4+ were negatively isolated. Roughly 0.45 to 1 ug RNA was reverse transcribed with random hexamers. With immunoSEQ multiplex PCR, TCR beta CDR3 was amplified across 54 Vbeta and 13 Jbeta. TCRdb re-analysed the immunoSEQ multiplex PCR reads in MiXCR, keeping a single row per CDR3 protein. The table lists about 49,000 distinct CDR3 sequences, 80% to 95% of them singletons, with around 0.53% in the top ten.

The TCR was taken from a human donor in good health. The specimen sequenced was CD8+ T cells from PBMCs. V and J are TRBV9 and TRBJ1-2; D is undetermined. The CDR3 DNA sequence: TGTGCCAGCAGCGGTGGACGGAGCTATGGCTACACCTTC. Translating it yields CASSGGRSYGYTF.